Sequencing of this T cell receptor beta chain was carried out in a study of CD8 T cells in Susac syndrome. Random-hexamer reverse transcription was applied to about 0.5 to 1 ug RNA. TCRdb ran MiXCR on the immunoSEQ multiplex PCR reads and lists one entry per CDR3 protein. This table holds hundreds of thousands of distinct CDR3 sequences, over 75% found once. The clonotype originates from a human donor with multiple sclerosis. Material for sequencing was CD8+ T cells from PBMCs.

CDR3 protein: CASSPPGLPHNEQFF. The CDR3 DNA is TGTGCCAGCTCACCACCGGGGCTGCCGCACAATGAGCAGTTCTTC. The chain links TRBV18 to TRBJ2-1, with D possibly matching TRBD1 (5 bases). This CDR3 has 15 amino acids. With 0 bases removed from V and 5 bases from J, the gap between germline ends came to 11 bases. CDR1 is KGHSH, CDR2 LQKENI, per germline.